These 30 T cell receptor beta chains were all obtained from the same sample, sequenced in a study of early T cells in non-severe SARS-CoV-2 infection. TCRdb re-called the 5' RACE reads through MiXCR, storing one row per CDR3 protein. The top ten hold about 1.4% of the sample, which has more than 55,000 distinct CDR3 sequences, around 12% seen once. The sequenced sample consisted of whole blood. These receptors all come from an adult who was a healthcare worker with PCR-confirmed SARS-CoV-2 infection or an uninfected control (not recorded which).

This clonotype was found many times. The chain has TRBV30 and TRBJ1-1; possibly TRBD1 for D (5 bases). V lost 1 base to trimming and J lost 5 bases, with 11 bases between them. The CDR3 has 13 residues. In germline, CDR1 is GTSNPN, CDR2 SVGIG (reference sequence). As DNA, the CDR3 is TGTGCCTGGAGTGACTGGAAGGGGACTGAAGCTTTCTTT. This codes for CAWSDWKGTEAFF. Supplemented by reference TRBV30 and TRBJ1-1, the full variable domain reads SQTIHQWPATLVQPVGSPLSLECTVEGTSNPNLYWYRQAAGRGLQLLFYSVGIGQISSEVPQNLSASRPQDRQFILSSKKLLLSDSGFYLCAWSDWKGTEAFFGQGTRLTVV.

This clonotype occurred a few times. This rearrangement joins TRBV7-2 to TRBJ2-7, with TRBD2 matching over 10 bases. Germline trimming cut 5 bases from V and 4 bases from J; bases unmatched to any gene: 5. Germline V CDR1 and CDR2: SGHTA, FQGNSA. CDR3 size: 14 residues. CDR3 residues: CASSPRTSGYEQYF. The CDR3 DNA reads TGTGCCAGCAGCCCCCGGACTAGCGGATACGAGCAGTACTTC.

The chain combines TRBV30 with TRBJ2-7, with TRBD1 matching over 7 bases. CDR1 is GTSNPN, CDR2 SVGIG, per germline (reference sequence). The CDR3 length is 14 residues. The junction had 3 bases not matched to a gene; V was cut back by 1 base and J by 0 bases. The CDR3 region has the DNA TGTGCCTGGAGTGAGGGACAGCCCTCCTACGAGCAGTACTTC. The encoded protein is CAWSEGQPSYEQYF.

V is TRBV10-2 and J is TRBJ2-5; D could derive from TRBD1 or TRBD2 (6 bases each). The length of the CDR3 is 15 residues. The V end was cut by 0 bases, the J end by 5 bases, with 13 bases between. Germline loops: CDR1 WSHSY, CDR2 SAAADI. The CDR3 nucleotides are TGCGCCAGCAGTGAGTCTCCGGGGGCCGTTGAGACCCAGTACTTC. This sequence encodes CASSESPGAVETQYF.

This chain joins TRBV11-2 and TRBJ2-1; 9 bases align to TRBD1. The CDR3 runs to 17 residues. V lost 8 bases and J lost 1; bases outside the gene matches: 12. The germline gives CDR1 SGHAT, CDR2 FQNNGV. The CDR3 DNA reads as TGTGCCAGCCGAGGACAGGGGTTGAAAAGATCCTACAATGAGCAGTTCTTC. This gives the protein CASRGQGLKRSYNEQFF.

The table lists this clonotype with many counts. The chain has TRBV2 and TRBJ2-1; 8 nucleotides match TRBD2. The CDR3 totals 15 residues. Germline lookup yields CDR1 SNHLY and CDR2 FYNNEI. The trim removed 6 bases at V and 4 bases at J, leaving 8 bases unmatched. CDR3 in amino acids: CASRKTSVLYNEQFF. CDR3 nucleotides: TGTGCCAGCAGGAAGACTAGCGTCCTTTACAATGAGCAGTTCTTC.

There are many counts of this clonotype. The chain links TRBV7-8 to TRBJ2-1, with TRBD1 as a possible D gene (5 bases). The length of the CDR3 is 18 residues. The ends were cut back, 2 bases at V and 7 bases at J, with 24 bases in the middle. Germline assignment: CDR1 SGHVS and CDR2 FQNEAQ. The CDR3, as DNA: TGTGCCAGCAGCTTACAATCACGCTTGGTCCGCAGGGTTAATGAGCAGTTCTTC. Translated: CASSLQSRLVRRVNEQFF.

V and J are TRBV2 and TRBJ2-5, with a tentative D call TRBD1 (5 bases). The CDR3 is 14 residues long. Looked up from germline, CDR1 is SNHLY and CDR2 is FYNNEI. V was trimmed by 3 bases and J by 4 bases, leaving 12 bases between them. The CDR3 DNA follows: TGTGCCAGCAGTGATCAGGGTGGCGCAGAGACCCAGTACTTC. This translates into CASSDQGGAETQYF.

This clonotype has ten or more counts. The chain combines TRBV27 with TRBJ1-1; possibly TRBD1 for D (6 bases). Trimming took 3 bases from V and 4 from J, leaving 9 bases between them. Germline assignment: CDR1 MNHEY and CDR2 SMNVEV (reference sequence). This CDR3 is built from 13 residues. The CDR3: CASSLGGGTEAFF. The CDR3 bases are TGTGCCAGCAGTTTGGGAGGGGGCACTGAAGCTTTCTTT.

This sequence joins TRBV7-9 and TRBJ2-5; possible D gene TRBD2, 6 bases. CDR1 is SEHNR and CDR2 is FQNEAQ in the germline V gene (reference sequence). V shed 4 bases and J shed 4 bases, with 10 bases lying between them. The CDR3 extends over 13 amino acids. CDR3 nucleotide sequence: TGTGCCAGCAGCTCGACCGGGAGAGAGACCCAGTACTTC. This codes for CASSSTGRETQYF.

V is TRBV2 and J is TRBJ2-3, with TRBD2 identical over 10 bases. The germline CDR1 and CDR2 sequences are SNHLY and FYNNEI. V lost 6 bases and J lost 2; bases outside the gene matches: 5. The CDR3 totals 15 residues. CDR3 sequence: CASRLLAGNTDTQYF. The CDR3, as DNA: TGTGCCAGCAGGTTACTAGCGGGGAACACAGATACGCAGTATTTT.

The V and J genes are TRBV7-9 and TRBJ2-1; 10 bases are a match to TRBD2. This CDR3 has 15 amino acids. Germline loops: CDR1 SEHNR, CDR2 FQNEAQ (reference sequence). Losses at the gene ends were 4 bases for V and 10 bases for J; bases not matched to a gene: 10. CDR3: CASSSPGLATLEQFF. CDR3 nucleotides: TGTGCCAGCAGCTCCCCGGGACTAGCGACCTTGGAGCAGTTCTTC.

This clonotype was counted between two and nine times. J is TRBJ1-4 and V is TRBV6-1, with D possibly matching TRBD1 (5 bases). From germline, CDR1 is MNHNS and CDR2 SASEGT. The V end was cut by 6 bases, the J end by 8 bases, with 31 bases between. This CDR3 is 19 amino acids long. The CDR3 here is CASRPGRRRLVRGSEKLFF. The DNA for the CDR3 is TGTGCCAGCAGACCAGGTCGCCGTCGTTTGGTGAGGGGAAGCGAAAAACTGTTTTTT.

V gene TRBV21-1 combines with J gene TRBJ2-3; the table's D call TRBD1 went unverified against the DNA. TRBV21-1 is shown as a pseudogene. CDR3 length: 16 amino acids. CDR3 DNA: TGTGCCAGCAGCATAAAGGGACAGGGGGTCCCAGATACGCAGTATTTT. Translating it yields CASSIKGQGVPDTQYF.

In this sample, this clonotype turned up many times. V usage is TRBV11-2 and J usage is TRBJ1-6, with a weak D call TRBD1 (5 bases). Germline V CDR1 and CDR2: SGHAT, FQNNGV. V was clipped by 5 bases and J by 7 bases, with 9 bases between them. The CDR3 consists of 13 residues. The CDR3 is CASSPRQNSPLHF. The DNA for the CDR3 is TGTGCCAGCAGCCCCAGACAGAATTCACCCCTCCACTTT. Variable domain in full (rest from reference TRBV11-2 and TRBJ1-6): EAGVAQSPRYKIIEKRQSVAFWCNPISGHATLYWYQQILGQGPKLLIQFQNNGVVDDSQLPKDRFSAERLKGVDSTLKIQPAKLEDSAVYLCASSPRQNSPLHFGNGTRLTVT.

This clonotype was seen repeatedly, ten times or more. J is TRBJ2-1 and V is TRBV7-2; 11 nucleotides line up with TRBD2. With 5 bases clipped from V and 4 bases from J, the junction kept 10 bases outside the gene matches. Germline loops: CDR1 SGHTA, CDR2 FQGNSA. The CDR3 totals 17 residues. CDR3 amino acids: CASSRWEGLAEYNEQFF. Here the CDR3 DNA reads TGTGCCAGCAGCCGTTGGGAGGGACTAGCGGAATACAATGAGCAGTTCTTC.

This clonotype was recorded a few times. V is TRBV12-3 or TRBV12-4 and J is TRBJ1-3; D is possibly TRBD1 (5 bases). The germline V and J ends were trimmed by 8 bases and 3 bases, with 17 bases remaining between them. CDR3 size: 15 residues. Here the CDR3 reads CASSLYRQSGNTIYF. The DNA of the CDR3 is TGTGCCAGCTCCCTTTACCGACAGAGTGGAAACACCATATATTTT.

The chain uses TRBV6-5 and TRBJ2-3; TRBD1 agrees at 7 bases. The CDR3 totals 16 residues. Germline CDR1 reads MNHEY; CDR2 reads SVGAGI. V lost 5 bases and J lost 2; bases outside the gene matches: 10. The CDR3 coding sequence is TGTGCCAGCAGTCAATTTTCAGACAGGGCCACAGATACGCAGTATTTT. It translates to CASSQFSDRATDTQYF.

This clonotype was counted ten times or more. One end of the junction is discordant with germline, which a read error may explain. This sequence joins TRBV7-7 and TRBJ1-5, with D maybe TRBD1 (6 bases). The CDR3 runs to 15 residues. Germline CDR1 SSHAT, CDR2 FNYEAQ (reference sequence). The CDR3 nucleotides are TGTGCTAGCAGCTTAAATGGGGGGGCTGATCAGCCCCAGCATTTT. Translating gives CASSLNGGADQPQHF.

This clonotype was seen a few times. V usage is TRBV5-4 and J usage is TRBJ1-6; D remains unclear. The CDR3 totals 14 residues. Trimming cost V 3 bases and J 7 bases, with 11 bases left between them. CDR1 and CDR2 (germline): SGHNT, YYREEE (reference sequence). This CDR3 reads CASSSGDLNSPLHF. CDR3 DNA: TGTGCCAGCAGCTCCGGAGACCTGAATTCACCCCTCCACTTT.

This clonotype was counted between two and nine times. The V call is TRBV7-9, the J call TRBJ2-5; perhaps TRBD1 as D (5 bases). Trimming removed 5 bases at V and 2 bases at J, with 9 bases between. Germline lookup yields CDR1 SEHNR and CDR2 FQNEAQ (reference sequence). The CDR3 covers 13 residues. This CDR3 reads CASSTRQQETQYF. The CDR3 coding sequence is TGTGCCAGCAGCACTCGACAGCAAGAGACCCAGTACTTC.

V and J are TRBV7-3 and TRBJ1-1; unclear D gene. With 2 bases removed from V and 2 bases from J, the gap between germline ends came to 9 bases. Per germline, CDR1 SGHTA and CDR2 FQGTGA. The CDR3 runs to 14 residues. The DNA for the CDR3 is TGTGCCAGCAGCTTAGAACCGGGAAACACTGAAGCTTTCTTT. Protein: CASSLEPGNTEAFF.

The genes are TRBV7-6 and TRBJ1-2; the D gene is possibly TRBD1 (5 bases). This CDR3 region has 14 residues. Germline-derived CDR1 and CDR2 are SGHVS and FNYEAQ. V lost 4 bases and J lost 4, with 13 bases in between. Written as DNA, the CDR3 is TGTGCCAGCAGCTACGCTGGGGGATCCTATGGCTACACCTTC. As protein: CASSYAGGSYGYTF.

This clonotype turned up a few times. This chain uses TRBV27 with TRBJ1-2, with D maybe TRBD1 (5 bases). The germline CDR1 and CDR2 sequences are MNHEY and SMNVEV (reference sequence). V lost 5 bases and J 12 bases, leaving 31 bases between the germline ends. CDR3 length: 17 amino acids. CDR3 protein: CASSPRQSPPLRLGNTF. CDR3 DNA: TGTGCCAGCAGTCCTCGACAGTCTCCACCCCTCCGCCTGGGAAACACCTTC.

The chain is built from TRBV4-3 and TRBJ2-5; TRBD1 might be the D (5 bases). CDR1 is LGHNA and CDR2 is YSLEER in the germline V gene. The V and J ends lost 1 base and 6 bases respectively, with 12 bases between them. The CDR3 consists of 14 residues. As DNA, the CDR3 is TGCGCCAGCAGCCAAGCCCTGACAGCCCAGACCCAGTACTTC. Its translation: CASSQALTAQTQYF.

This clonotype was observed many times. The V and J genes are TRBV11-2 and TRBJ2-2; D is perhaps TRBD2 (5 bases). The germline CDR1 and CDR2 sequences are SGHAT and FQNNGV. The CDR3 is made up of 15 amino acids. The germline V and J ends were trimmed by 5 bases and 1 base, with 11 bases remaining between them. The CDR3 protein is CASSRGRGNTGELFF. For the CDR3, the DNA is TGTGCCAGCAGCCGAGGACGGGGGAACACCGGGGAGCTGTTTTTT.

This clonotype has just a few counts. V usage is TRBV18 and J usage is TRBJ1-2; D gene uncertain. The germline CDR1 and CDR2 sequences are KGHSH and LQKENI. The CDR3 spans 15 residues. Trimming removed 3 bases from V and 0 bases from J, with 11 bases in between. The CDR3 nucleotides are TGTGCCAGCTCACCTAGCCCCATAGCTAACTATGGCTACACCTTC. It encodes CASSPSPIANYGYTF.

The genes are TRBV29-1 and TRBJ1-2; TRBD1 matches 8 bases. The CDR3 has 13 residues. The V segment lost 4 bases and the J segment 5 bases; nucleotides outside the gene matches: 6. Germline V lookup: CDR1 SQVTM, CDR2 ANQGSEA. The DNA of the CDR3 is TGCAGCGTTGTGGACAGGGTCGGGTATGGCTACACCTTC. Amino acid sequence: CSVVDRVGYGYTF. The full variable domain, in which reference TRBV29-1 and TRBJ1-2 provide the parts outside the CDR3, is SAVISQKPSRDICQRGTSLTIQCQVDSQVTMMFWYRQQPGQSLTLIATANQGSEATYESGFVIDKFPISRPNLTFSTLTVSNMSPEDSSIYLCSVVDRVGYGYTFGSGTRLTVV.

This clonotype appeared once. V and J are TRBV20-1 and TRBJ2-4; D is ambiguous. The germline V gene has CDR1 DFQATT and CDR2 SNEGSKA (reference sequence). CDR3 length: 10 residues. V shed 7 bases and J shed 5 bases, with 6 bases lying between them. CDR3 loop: CSVDQNIQYF. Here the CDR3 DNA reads TGCAGTGTCGACCAAAACATTCAGTACTTC.

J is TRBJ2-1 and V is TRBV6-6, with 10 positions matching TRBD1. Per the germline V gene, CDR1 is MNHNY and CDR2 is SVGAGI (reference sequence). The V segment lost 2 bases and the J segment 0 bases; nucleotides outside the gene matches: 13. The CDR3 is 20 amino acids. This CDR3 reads CASSYPKTGGSVSSYNEQFF. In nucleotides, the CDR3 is TGTGCCAGCAGTTACCCCAAGACAGGGGGCTCAGTCAGCTCCTACAATGAGCAGTTCTTC.